This TCR beta chain was identified in a study of cytomegalovirus exposure and HLA in healthy donors. Overall study results and limits: Certain sequence variants were highly shared and formed a cluster, and this cluster was likely a sequencing artifact. Only CMV serostatus was available as immune exposure information.

Germline CDR1 DFQATT, CDR2 SNEGSKA (reference sequence). V dropped 5 bases and J dropped 8 bases, with 10 bases sitting between them. The CDR3 is made up of 11 amino acids. About this clone: Its antigen is as yet unknown.

PCR primers comprised 60 Vbeta and 13 Jbeta primers. The assay was immunoSEQ multiplex PCR, and TCRdb's table has in-frame clones only and misses some. The sample yields under 200,000 clones, approximately 71% seen once. The sequenced sample consisted of PBMCs. The chain uses TRBV20-1 and TRBJ1-5; D is ambiguous. This clonotype originated in a man between 45 and 60 years old in good health and CMV-seronegative. This CDR3 is CSAGLAEPQHF. CDR3 coding DNA: TGCAGTGCTGGCCTGGCAGAGCCCCAGCATTTT.